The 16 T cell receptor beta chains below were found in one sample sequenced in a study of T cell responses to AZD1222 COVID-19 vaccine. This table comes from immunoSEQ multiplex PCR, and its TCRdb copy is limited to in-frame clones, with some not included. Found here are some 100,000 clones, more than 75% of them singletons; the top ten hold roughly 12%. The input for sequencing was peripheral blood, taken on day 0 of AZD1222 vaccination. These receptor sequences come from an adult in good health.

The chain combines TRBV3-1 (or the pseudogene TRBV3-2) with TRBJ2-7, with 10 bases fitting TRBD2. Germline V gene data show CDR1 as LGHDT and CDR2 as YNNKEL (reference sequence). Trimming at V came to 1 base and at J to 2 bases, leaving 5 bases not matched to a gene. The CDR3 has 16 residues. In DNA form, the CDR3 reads TGTGCCAGCAGCCAAGCCGGGACTAGCGACCCCTACGAGCAGTACTTC. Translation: CASSQAGTSDPYEQYF.

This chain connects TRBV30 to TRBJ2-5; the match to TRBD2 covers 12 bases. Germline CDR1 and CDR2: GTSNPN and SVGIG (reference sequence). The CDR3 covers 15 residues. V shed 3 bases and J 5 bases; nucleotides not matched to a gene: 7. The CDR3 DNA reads TGTGCCTGGAGGAAGACTAGCGGGAGCGGGGAGACCCAGTACTTC. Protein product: CAWRKTSGSGETQYF.

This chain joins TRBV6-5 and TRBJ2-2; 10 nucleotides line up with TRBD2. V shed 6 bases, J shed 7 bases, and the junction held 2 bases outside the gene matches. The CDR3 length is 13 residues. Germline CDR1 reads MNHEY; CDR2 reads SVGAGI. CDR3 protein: CASRTSGYGELFF. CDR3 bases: TGTGCCAGCAGGACTAGCGGGTACGGGGAGCTGTTTTTT.

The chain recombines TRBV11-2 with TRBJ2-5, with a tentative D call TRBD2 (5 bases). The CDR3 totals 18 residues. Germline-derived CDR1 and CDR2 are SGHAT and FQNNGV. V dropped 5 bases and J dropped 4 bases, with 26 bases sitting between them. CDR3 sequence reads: CASSPVPLTISAGETQYF. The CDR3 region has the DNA TGTGCCAGCAGCCCGGTTCCGCTGACCATCTCTGCGGGAGAGACCCAGTACTTC.

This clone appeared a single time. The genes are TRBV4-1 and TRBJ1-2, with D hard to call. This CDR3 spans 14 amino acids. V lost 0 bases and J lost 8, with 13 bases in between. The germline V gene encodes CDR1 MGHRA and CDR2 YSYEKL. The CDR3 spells CASSQDVNPWGYTF. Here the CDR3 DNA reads TGCGCCAGCAGCCAAGATGTCAACCCGTGGGGCTACACCTTC.

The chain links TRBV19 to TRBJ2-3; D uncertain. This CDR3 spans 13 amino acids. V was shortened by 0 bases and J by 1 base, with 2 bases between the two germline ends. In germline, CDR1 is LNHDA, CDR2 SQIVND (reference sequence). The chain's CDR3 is CASSIDGTDTQYF. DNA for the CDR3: TGTGCCAGTAGTATAGATGGCACAGATACGCAGTATTTT.

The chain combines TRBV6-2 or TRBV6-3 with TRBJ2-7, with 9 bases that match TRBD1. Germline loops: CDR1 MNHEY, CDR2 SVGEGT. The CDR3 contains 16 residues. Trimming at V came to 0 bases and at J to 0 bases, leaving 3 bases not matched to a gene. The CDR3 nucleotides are TGTGCCAGCAGTTACTCGGGGACAGGGAGCTCCTACGAGCAGTACTTC. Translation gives CASSYSGTGSSYEQYF.

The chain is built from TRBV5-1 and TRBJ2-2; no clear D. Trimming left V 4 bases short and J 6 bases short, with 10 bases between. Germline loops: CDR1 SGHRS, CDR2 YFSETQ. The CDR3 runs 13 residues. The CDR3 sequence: CASSEQVAGELFF. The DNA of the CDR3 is TGCGCCAGCAGCGAGCAGGTGGCCGGGGAGCTGTTTTTT.

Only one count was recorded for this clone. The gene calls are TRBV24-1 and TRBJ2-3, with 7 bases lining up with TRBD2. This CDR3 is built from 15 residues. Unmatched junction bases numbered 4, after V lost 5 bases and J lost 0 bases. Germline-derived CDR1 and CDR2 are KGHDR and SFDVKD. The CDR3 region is CATSVGTTSTDTQYF. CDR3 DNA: TGTGCCACCAGTGTTGGGACTACTAGCACAGATACGCAGTATTTT.

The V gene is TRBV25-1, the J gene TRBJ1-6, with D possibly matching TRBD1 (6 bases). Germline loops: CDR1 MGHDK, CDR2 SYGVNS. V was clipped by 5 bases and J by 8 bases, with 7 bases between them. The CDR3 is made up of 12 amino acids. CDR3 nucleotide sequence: TGTGCCAGCAGTAACAGGGATTCACCCCTCCACTTT. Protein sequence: CASSNRDSPLHF.

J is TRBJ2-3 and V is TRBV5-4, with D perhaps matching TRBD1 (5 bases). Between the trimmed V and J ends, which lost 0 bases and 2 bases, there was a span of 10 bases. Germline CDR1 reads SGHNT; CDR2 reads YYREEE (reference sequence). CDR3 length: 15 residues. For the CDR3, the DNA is TGTGCCAGCAGCTTGGGACAGTCGTACACAGATACGCAGTATTTT. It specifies CASSLGQSYTDTQYF.

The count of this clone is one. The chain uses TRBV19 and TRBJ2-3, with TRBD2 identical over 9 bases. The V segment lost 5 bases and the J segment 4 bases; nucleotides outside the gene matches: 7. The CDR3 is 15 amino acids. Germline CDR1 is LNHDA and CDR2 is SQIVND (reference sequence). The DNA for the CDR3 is TGTGCCAGTAGTCCCAAGCGGGAGGCAGCAGATACGCAGTATTTT. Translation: CASSPKREAADTQYF. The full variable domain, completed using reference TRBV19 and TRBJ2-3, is DGGITQSPKYLFRKEGQNVTLSCEQNLNHDAMYWYRQDPGQGLRLIYYSQIVNDFQKGDIAEGYSVSREKKESFPLTVTSAQKNPTAFYLCASSPKREAADTQYFGPGTRLTVL.

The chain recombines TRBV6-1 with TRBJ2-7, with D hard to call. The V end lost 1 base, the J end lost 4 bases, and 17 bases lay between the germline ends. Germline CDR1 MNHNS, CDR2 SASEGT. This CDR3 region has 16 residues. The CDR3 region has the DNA TGTGCCAGCAGTGAAGGCCCGGCTTCGGTGGCTTACGAGCAGTACTTC. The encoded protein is CASSEGPASVAYEQYF.

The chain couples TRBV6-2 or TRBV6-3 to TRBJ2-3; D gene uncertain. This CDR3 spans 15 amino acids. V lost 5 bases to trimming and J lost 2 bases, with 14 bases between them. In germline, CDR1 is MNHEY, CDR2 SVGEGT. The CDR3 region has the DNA TGTGCCAGCAGTAACAACGCGGTGGTCACAGATACGCAGTATTTT. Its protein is CASSNNAVVTDTQYF.

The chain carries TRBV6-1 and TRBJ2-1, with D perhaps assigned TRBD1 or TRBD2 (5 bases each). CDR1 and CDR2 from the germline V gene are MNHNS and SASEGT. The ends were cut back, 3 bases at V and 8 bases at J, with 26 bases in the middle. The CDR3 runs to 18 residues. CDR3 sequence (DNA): TGTGCCAGCAGTGAGATACTGAGCAGCCGGGACCAGAGCCATGAGCAGTTCTTC. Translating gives CASSEILSSRDQSHEQFF.

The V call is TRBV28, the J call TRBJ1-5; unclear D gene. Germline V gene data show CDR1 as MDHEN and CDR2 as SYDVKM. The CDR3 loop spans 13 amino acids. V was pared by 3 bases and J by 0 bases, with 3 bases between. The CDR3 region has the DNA TGTGCCAGCAGTTTCATTAGCAATCAGCCCCAGCATTTT. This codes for CASSFISNQPQHF.